This T cell receptor beta chain was obtained from a study of T cell responses to AZD1222 COVID-19 vaccine (dated by TCRdb to about 2021). For the study in its entirety: TCR sequencing was performed for 230 to 250 trial participants, of whom approximately 200 were given two doses of AZD1222 and around 25 were given two doses of MenACWY control vaccine. Trial participants were enrolled into age subgroups of 18-55, 56-69 and 70-plus years, which contained 148, 28 and 57 TCR-sequenced participants, respectively.

The CDR3 regions of human TCRbeta chains were analyzed by immunosequencing. In the authors' own workflow: Repertoire TCRs were matched against a reference library of SARS-CoV-2-specific TCRs generated with the MIRA antigen-specificity platform. Breadth was defined as the fraction of unique TCRs that were SARS-CoV-2-associated. Depth was defined as the fraction of total T cells that were SARS-CoV-2-associated. Using the MIRA data, every spike-specific TCR was mapped to the spike region that the TCR reacted to and assigned to either a CD4 or a CD8 class. Log10-transformed breadth and depth values were compared by one-way ANOVA with Sidak's multiple comparisons tests. As stored in TCRdb, this immuneACCESS dataset retains in-frame rearrangements with V and J assigned. A fraction of the clones does not appear; measured against another copy, unresolved V genes explain less than half of the discrepancy, and the remainder lacks a known reason. The V and J calls and clone size were taken over from that table, and D and trimming were inferred from the DNA. The sample table lists under 150,000 clones, about nine tenths of them with a count of one. In total, the top ten clones hold about 6% of the sample.

The full study reports these points: A significant rise in spike-specific TCR breadth and depth was observed after two AZD1222 doses relative to day 0 and relative to MenACWY recipients. In the small 56-69-year group, the increase in depth fell short of significance, most likely because of low power. The whole spike protein was spanned by vaccine-associated CD4 TCRs, and dominant responses were seen in regions 160-218 and 743-854. No day 14 peak-response samples were available, so repertoires were characterized only after the peak T cell response. Most participants were white British and females outnumbered males, and the authors suggested that clonal diversity may have been underestimated. Epitopes outside the regions mutated in the B.1.351 and B.1.1.7 variants were reportedly recognized by nearly half of the unique spike-specific TCRs. Conclusions about previously exposed vaccinees are limited, since just five or six AZD1222 recipients were seropositive for SARS-CoV-2 at baseline.

Read against the paper, the sample's time point label means: about 28 days (+/-7) after the second vaccine dose. Because spike-specific TCR depth and breadth did not differ between the two schedules, AZD1222 recipients who got a second dose at roughly 4 weeks were pooled with those who got a second dose at roughly 12 weeks. The vaccinee samples were drawn from two UK trials, COV001 and COV002, one of which was a single-blind randomized controlled phase 2/3 trial testing AZD1222 (ChAdOx1 nCoV-19) in healthy adults. Trial participant PBMC samples were collected at day 0 and day 28 after the second dose for TCRbeta chain sequencing. A remark on this clone: No cognate antigen has been identified for it. One base away there is no much larger clone; base qualities are not given.

V and J are truncated by 0 bases and 4 bases respectively, leaving an intervening sequence of 6 bases. The germline V gene yields MNHNS for CDR1 and SASEGT for CDR2. Spanning cysteine to phenylalanine, the CDR3 consists of 13 amino acids. Just CDR3 DNA is preserved here, 39 bases in frame from base 1. This clonotype was sampled from an adult who received the AZD1222 COVID-19 vaccine. Sequencing was performed on peripheral blood, taken 28 days after the second AZD1222 dose. The rearrangement combines TRBV6-1 with TRBJ1-2; the D gene assignment is ambiguous. The DNA is TGTGCCAGCAGTGAAGCCACCCTCTATGGCTACACCTTC. Translated, this gives CASSEATLYGYTF.